This is a list of T cell receptor beta chains from one sample in a study of early T cells in non-severe SARS-CoV-2 infection. A single record per CDR3 protein comes from TCRdb applying MiXCR to the 5' RACE reads. The sample has 45,000 to 60,000 distinct CDR3 sequences, around 8.5% seen once. The sample consisted of whole blood. These receptors came from an adult who was a healthcare worker with PCR-confirmed SARS-CoV-2 infection or an uninfected control (not recorded which). The CDR3 runs from the conserved cysteine through the conserved F or W. A D gene is named only where the DNA matches it firmly. Only part of the rows carry a size: once, few, many, or a class if the clone is expanded.

D	length	size	J	V	DNA	CDR3
TRBD1	14	few	TRBJ1-4	TRBV28	TGTGCCAGCTGCCAGGGGGTAACTAATGAAAAACTGTTTTTT	CASCQGVTNEKLFF
TRBD1	15	NA	TRBJ2-7	TRBV11-2	TGTGCCAGCAGCTTACTCCGGGACAGGGTGTACGAGCAGTACTTC	CASSLLRDRVYEQYF
NA	13	few	TRBJ2-7	TRBV28	TGTGCCAGCAGTCCCCCCCCGGGGTACGAGCAGTACTTC	CASSPPPGYEQYF
NA	17	few	TRBJ2-7	TRBV5-1	TGCGCCAGCAGCTCTGGAGTCCGGGACACCACCGGGAACGAGCAGTACTTC	CASSSGVRDTTGNEQYF
TRBD1	14	many	TRBJ2-3	TRBV5-1	TGCGCCAGCAGCTTTACAGGGGCGGCAGATACGCAGTATTTT	CASSFTGAADTQYF
NA	13	NA	TRBJ2-3	TRBV3-1	TGTGCCAGCAGCCAGGCCTTTGGGGAGCCGCAGTATTTT	CASSQAFGEPQYF
NA	13	few	TRBJ1-1	TRBV6-4	TGTGCCAGCAGCGCCACAGGGAACACTGAAGCTTTCTTT	CASSATGNTEAFF
NA	13	NA	TRBJ2-7	TRBV6-2/TRBV6-3	TGTGCCAGCAGTTACCTGGCAGTCTACGAGCAGTACTTC	CASSYLAVYEQYF
NA	12	NA	TRBJ2-5	TRBV10-3	TGTGCCATCAGTGCACTCTCAGGGACCCAGTACTTC	CAISALSGTQYF
NA	13	many	TRBJ1-6	TRBV21-1	TGTGCCAGCAGCAAAGCGCTAAGTTCACCCCTCCACTTT	CASSKALSSPLHF
NA	13	NA	TRBJ2-5	TRBV10-2	TGCGCCAGCGAGGGAGGAACGCAAGAGACCCAGTACTTC	CASEGGTQETQYF
NA	12	few	TRBJ2-7	TRBV12-3/TRBV12-4	TGTGCCAGCACCAGGGGATCCTACGAGCAGTACTTC	CASTRGSYEQYF
NA	14	many	TRBJ1-1	TRBV7-3	TGTGCCAGCAGCTCCCTCGGATCCAACACTGAAGCTTTCTTT	CASSSLGSNTEAFF
NA	18	many	TRBJ2-6	TRBV11-2	TGTGCCAGCACCCACAGCCGGGCGAGGTTGCGGGGGGCCAACGTCCTGACTTTC	CASTHSRARLRGANVLTF
NA	12	NA	TRBJ1-1	TRBV6-1	TGTGCCAGCAGTGTCTCTAACACTGAAGCTTTCTTT	CASSVSNTEAFF
NA	11	few	TRBJ1-2	TRBV20-1	TGCAGTGCTCAGAACAGGGCTGGCTACACCTTC	CSAQNRAGYTF
TRBD1	15	NA	TRBJ2-7	TRBV6-2/TRBV6-3	TGTGCCAGCAGTTACCTAGCCCCAGGGGGCAACGAGCAGTACTTC	CASSYLAPGGNEQYF
NA	12	few	TRBJ1-4	TRBV7-2	TGTGCCAGCAGCCAACCTAATGAAAAACTGTTTTTT	CASSQPNEKLFF
TRBD1	14	many	TRBJ1-6	TRBV5-1	TGCGCCAGCAGCCGCGACAGGGGAGGCTCACCCCTCCACTTT	CASSRDRGGSPLHF
TRBD2	14	many	TRBJ2-3	TRBV5-1	TGCGCCAGCAGCGGAACGGGGGGGCCAGATACGCAGTATTTT	CASSGTGGPDTQYF
NA	14	few	TRBJ2-7	TRBV18	TGTGCCAGCTCACCAGGAACGAACTCCTACGAGCAGTACTTC	CASSPGTNSYEQYF
TRBD1	13	few	TRBJ2-7	TRBV3-1	TGTGCCAGCAGGGGACAGGTCCCCAACGAGCAGTACTTC	CASRGQVPNEQYF
NA	11	NA	TRBJ1-1	TRBV5-1	TGCGCCAGCAGCTTGGCAGGAGAAGCTTTCTTT	CASSLAGEAFF
NA	13	NA	TRBJ2-2	TRBV3-1	TGTGCCAGCAGACAGGCGAACACCGGGGAGCTGTTTTTT	CASRQANTGELFF
NA	13	NA	TRBJ2-1	TRBV6-6	TGTGCCAGCGCGGGGGCTTGGTACATTGAGCAGTTCTTC	CASAGAWYIEQFF
NA	17	few	TRBJ2-1	TRBV7-9	TGTGCCAGCAGCTTTAGAGGTGTACAGAGCTCCTACAATGAGCAGTTCTTC	CASSFRGVQSSYNEQFF
TRBD2	14	few	TRBJ2-3	TRBV9	TGTGCCAGCAGCGTGGCGGGGGTCACAGATACGCAGTATTTT	CASSVAGVTDTQYF
NA	14	few	TRBJ1-5	TRBV12-3/TRBV12-4	TGTGCCAGCAGTTTTGCCGGGGTAACTCAGCCCCAGCATTTT	CASSFAGVTQPQHF
TRBD1	14	NA	TRBJ1-1	TRBV5-6	TGTGCCAGCAGCCCTGAGGGGGCCAACTCTGAAGCTTTCTTT	CASSPEGANSEAFF
NA	14	few	TRBJ1-6	TRBV9	TGTGCCAGCAGCGTAGAGGGCAGCAATTCACCCCTCCACTTT	CASSVEGSNSPLHF
NA	13	NA	TRBJ2-3	TRBV27	TGTGCCAGCAGAAAAACTAGCACAGATACGCAGTATTTT	CASRKTSTDTQYF
TRBD1	15	NA	TRBJ1-6	TRBV10-3	TGTGCCATCAGTGAGGCAGACAGGGTTGATTCACCCCTCCACTTT	CAISEADRVDSPLHF
TRBD1	13	many	TRBJ1-2	TRBV5-6	TGTGCCAGCAGCCGGGACAGGATCTATGGCTACACCTTC	CASSRDRIYGYTF
NA	13	few	TRBJ2-5	TRBV11-2	TGTGCCAGCAGCTGGGGACCTTCCGGGACCCAGTACTTC	CASSWGPSGTQYF
NA	14	NA	TRBJ1-5	TRBV18	TGTGCCAGCTCACCAGGGAGGCGGAATCAGCCCCAGCATTTT	CASSPGRRNQPQHF
NA	14	few	TRBJ2-1	TRBV20-1	TGCAGTGCTAGACCCTGGAGGGCCTACAATGAGCAGTTCTTC	CSARPWRAYNEQFF
NA	13	many	TRBJ2-1	TRBV12-3/TRBV12-4	TGTGCCAGCAGTTTAGTAGGGGGGCATGAGCAGTTCTTC	CASSLVGGHEQFF
TRBD1	14	NA	TRBJ2-2	TRBV5-6	TGTGCCAGCATCTGGAGACAGGGGTCTGGGGAGCTGTTTTTT	CASIWRQGSGELFF
NA	16	NA	TRBJ1-1	TRBV4-1	TGCGCCAGCAGCCCCCCTGGGATGGGCGGAAGGACTGAAGCTTTCTTT	CASSPPGMGGRTEAFF
NA	12	many	TRBJ2-7	TRBV5-4	TGTGCCAGCAACGAACCACAGGGTGAGCAGTACTTC	CASNEPQGEQYF
NA	15	once	TRBJ1-5	TRBV6-8	TGTGCCAGCAGCCCCTCGAGAAGGATGGCTCAGCCCCAGCATTTT	CASSPSRRMAQPQHF
NA	14	NA	TRBJ2-5	TRBV4-2	TGTGCCAGCAGCCAGGACAGAAACCAAGAGACCCAGTACTTC	CASSQDRNQETQYF
NA	13	many	TRBJ1-1	TRBV29-1	TGCAGCGTTGATCGCGGAGGGGGGACTGAAGCTTTCTTT	CSVDRGGGTEAFF
NA	15	few	TRBJ1-1	TRBV5-1	TGCGCCAGCAGCCTGACAACGGTCGTCGACGCTGAAGCTTTCTTT	CASSLTTVVDAEAFF
TRBD1	14	few	TRBJ2-1	TRBV3-1	TGTGCCAGCAGCCAAGATCCAGGGGGTGGTGAGCAGTTCTTC	CASSQDPGGGEQFF
TRBD1	15	many	TRBJ2-7	TRBV29-1	TGCAGCGTACTACTACCGGGACAGGGGTCCTACGAGCAGTACTTC	CSVLLPGQGSYEQYF
NA	13	NA	TRBJ1-2	TRBV27	TGTGCCAGCAGTTTAAATGGACCCTATGGCTACACCTTC	CASSLNGPYGYTF
TRBD2	16	NA	TRBJ2-2	TRBV15	TGTGCCACCAGCAGGGGACTAGCGGGGAACACCGGGGAGCTGTTTTTT	CATSRGLAGNTGELFF
TRBD2	14	few	TRBJ2-1	TRBV5-1	TGCGCCAGCGCTGCGGGGGAATCCTACAATGAGCAGTTCTTC	CASAAGESYNEQFF
NA	13	many	TRBJ2-6	TRBV12-3/TRBV12-4	TGTGCCAGCAGTTTAGCTGGGGCCAACGTCCTGACTTTC	CASSLAGANVLTF
NA	14	NA	TRBJ1-2	TRBV5-1	TGCGCCAGCAGCTGGGACGGTTCTAACTATGGCTACACCTTC	CASSWDGSNYGYTF
NA	15	NA	TRBJ2-7	TRBV19	TGTGCCAGTAGTATGTTCTGGACAGCGACCTACGAGCAGTACTTC	CASSMFWTATYEQYF
NA	16	NA	TRBJ2-1	TRBV27	TGTGCCAGCAGTACGAGATCAGGGAGTCCCTACAATGAGCAGTTCTTC	CASSTRSGSPYNEQFF
TRBD1	15	many	TRBJ2-5	TRBV7-2	TGTGCCAGCACACGAAACAGGGGTGGGGAAGAGACCCAGTACTTC	CASTRNRGGEETQYF
TRBD1	14	few	TRBJ1-1	TRBV12-3/TRBV12-4	TGTGCCAGCAGTTCGACAGGGGGGGACACTGAAGCTTTCTTT	CASSSTGGDTEAFF